This T cell receptor (beta chain) was recovered during a study of T-cell reconstitution after alpha-beta-depleted transplantation in children. This clonotype was recorded once. Molecular barcoding with unique molecular identifiers was used for the TCRbeta library. TCRdb re-derived calls from the PCR reads in MiXCR, one entry per CDR3 protein. The data show 490,000 or so distinct CDR3 sequences, approximately 12% seen once. The ends were cut back, 1 base at V and 5 bases at J, with 15 bases in the middle. This CDR3 is 16 amino acids long. Germline-derived CDR1 and CDR2 are SNHLY and FYNNEI. This chain uses TRBV2 with TRBJ1-5; maybe TRBD1 (5 bases). Here the sequenced sample was PBMCs from the stem cell graft donor, taken from the stem cell graft. The receptor was derived from a human donor who donated a stem cell graft to a child with combined immunodeficiency. As DNA, the CDR3 is TGTGCCAGCAGTGAAGTTGGCAGGGAGCTCGATCAGCCCCAGCATTTT. It codes for CASSEVGRELDQPQHF.